The entry below gives a single T cell receptor beta chain sequence along with its context. Clones were read by immunoSEQ multiplex PCR, and TCRdb kept only the in-frame ones, dropping some. The sample lists around 20,000 clones, roughly 78% occurring once. The sample belongs to a study of sequential checkpoint blockade in melanoma. Across the study: First-line arms were nivolumab then ipilimumab, or the reverse, randomized 1:1. After both sequences, patients received maintenance nivolumab.

Germline V CDR1 and CDR2: SEHNR, FQNEAQ (reference sequence). This CDR3 is 12 amino acids long. V was pared by 1 base and J by 3 bases, with 4 bases between. Treatment in this sample: randomized to nivolumab then ipilimumab (arm A) or the reverse (arm B). Patients had received no earlier DNA-damaging chemotherapy. From thawed PBMCs, live CD3+CD8+ cells negative for CD19 and CD56 were sorted. The chain has TRBV7-9 and TRBJ2-7; D gene unclear. This TCR derives from a human donor with melanoma. The sequences come from CD8+ T cells sorted from blood (inferred from file names), collected from a patient given nivolumab and ipilimumab in sequence. This chain's CDR3 is CASSLVFYEQYF. The CDR3 nucleotides are TGTGCCAGCAGCTTAGTCTTCTACGAGCAGTACTTC.